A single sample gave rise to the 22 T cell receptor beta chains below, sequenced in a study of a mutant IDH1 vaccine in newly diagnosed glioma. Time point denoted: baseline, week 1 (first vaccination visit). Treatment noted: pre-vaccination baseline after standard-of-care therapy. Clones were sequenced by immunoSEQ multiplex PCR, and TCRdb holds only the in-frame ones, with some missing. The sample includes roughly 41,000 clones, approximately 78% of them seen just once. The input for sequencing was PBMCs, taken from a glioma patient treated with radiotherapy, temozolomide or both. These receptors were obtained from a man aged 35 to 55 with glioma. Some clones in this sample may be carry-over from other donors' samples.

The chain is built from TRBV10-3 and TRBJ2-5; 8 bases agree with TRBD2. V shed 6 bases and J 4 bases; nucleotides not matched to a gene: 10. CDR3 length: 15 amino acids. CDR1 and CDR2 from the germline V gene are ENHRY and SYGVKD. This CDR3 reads CAIRDRGRGGETQYF. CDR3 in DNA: TGTGCCATCAGGGACAGAGGCCGGGGGGGAGAGACCCAGTACTTC.

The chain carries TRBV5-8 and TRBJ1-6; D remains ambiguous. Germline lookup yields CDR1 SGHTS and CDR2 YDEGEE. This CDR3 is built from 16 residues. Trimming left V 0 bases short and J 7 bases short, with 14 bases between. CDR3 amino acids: CASSLAGGVGNSPLHF. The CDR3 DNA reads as TGTGCCAGCAGCTTGGCGGGCGGGGTGGGGAATTCACCCCTCCACTTT.

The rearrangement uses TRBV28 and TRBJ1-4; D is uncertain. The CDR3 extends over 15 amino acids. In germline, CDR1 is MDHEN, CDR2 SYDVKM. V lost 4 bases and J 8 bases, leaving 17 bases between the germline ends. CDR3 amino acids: CASSSEANMEEKLFF. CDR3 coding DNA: TGTGCCAGCAGTTCCGAAGCGAACATGGAAGAAAAACTGTTTTTT.

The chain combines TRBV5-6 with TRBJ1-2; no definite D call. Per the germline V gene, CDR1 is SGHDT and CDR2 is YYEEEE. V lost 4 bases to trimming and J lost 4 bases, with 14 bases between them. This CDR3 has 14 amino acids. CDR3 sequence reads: CASSPGLYTYGYTF. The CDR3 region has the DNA TGTGCCAGCAGCCCGGGATTGTACACCTATGGCTACACCTTC.

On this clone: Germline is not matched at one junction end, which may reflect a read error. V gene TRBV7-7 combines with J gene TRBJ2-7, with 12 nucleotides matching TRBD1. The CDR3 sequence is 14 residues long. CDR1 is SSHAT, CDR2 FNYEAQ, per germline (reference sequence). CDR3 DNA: TGTGCTAGCAGCCCCGGGACAGGGGGCAACGAGCAGTACTTC. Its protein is CASSPGTGGNEQYF.

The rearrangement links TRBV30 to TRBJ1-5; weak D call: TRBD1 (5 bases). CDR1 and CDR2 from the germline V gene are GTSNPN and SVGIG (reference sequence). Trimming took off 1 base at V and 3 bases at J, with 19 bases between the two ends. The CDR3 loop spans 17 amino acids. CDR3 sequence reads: CAWSANFPETDNQPQHF. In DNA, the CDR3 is TGTGCCTGGAGTGCAAATTTTCCGGAGACAGACAATCAGCCCCAGCATTTT.

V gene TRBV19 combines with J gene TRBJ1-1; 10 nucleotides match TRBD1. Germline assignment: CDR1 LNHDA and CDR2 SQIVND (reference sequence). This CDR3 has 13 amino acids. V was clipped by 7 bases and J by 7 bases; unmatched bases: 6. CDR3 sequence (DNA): TGTGCCAGTACCCTGACAGGGGGCGATGAAGCTTTCTTT. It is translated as CASTLTGGDEAFF.

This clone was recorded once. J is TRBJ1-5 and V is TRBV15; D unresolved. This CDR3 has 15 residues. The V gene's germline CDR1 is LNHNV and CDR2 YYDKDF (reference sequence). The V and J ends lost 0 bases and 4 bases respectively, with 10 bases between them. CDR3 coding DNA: TGTGCCACCAGCAGAGAGGGCAGGTTGAATCAGCCCCAGCATTTT. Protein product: CATSREGRLNQPQHF.

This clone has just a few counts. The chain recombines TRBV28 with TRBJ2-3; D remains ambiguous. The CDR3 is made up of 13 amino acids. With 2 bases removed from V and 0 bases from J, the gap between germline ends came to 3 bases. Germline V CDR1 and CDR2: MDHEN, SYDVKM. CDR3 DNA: TGTGCCAGCAGTTTACCAAGCACAGATACGCAGTATTTT. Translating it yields CASSLPSTDTQYF.

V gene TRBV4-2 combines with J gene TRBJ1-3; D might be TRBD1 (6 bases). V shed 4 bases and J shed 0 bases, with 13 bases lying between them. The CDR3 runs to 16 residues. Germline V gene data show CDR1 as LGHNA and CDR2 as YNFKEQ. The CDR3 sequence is CASSRQAVTSGNTIYF. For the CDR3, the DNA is TGTGCCAGCAGCCGACAGGCGGTGACCTCTGGAAACACCATATATTTT.

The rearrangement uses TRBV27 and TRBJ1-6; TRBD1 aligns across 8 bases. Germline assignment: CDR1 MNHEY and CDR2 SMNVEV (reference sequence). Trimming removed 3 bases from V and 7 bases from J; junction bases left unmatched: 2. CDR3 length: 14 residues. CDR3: CASSFAGGNSPLHF. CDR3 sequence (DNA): TGTGCCAGCAGTTTCGCAGGGGGCAATTCACCCCTCCACTTT.

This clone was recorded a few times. CDR3 in amino acids: CASSPTNDNYEQYF. The CDR3 coding sequence is TGTGCCAGCAGTCCGACCAACGACAACTACGAGCAGTACTTC. V is TRBV27 and J is TRBJ2-7, with D uncertain. The CDR3 is made up of 14 amino acids. CDR1 is MNHEY and CDR2 is SMNVEV in the germline V gene (reference sequence). The V gene lost 5 bases and the J gene lost 3 bases, with 14 bases spanning the gap.

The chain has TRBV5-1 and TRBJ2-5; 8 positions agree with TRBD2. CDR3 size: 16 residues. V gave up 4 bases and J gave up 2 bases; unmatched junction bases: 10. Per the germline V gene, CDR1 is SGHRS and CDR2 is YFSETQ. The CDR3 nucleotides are TGCGCCAGCAGCCACCCGAGCGGGGGCAGACAAGAGACCCAGTACTTC. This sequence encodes CASSHPSGGRQETQYF.

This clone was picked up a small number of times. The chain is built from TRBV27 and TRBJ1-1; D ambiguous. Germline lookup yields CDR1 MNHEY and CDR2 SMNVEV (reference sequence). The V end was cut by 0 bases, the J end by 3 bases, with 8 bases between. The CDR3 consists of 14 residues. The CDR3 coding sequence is TGTGCCAGCAGTTTATCGGGCCCGGACACTGAAGCTTTCTTT. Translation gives CASSLSGPDTEAFF.

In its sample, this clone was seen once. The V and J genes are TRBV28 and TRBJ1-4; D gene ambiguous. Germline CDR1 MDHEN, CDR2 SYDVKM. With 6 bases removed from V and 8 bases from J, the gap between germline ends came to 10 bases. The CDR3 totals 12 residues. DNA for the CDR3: TGTGCCAGCAGCCTCAATATGGAAAAACTGTTTTTT. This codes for CASSLNMEKLFF.

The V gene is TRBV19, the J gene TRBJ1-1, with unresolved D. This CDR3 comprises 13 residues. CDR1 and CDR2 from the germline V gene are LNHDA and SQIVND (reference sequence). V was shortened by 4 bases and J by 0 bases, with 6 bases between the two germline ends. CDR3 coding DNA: TGTGCCAGTAGTACACGGATGAACACTGAAGCTTTCTTT. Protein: CASSTRMNTEAFF. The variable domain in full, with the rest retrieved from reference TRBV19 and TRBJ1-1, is DGGITQSPKYLFRKEGQNVTLSCEQNLNHDAMYWYRQDPGQGLRLIYYSQIVNDFQKGDIAEGYSVSREKKESFPLTVTSAQKNPTAFYLCASSTRMNTEAFFGQGTRLTVV.

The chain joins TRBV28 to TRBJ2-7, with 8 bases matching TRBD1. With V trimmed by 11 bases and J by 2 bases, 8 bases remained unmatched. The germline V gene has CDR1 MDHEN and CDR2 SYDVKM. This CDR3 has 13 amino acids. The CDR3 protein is CAGRAGQAYEQYF. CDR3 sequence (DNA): TGTGCCGGGCGGGCGGGACAGGCCTACGAGCAGTACTTC.

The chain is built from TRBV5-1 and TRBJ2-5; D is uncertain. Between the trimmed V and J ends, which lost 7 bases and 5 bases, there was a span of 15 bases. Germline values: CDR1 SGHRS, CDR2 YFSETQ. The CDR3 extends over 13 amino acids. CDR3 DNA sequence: TGCGCCAGCCACTCTAGGGTTTCCGAGACCCAGTACTTC. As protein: CASHSRVSETQYF.

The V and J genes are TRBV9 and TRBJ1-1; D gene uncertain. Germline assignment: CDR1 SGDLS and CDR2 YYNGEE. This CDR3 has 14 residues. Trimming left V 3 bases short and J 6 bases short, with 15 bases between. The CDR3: CASSGPWTVAEAFF. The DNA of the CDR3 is TGTGCCAGCAGCGGCCCATGGACTGTCGCTGAAGCTTTCTTT.

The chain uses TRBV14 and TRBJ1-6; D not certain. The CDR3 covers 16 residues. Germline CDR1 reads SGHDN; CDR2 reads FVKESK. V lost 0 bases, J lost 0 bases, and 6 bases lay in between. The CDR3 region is CASSQDLLSYNSPLHF. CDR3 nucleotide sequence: TGTGCCAGCAGCCAAGATCTGCTCTCCTATAATTCACCCCTCCACTTT.

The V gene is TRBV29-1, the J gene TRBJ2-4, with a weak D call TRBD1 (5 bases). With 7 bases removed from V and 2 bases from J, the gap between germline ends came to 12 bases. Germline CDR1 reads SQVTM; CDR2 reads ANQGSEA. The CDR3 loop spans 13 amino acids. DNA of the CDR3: TGCAGCGGGACGGACATAACCAAAAACATTCAGTACTTC. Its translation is CSGTDITKNIQYF.

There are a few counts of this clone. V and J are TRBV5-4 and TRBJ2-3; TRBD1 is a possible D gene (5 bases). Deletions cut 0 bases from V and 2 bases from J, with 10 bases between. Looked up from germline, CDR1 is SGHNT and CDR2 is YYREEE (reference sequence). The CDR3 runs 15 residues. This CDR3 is CASSLDSGLTDTQYF. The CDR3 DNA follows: TGTGCCAGCAGCTTGGATTCAGGGCTCACAGATACGCAGTATTTT.